The 11 T cell receptor beta chains given below trace back to one sample, sequenced in a study of tissue T cells after allogeneic stem cell transplantation. Data came from immunoSEQ multiplex PCR; TCRdb stores just in-frame clones and leaves some out. Among under 5,500 clones listed, over 40% were seen once. Time point noted: mouse harvest day 14 after allogeneic transplant. Tail vein injection delivered 10^7 T-cell-depleted bone marrow cells and 10^6 splenic CD5+ T cells. Sequencing was performed on gut tissue. These receptors all stem from a female BALB/c mouse given C57BL/6 T cells with graft-versus-host disease after an allogeneic hematopoietic cell transplant.

As to this clone: Genes and germline come from the mouse. Here the CDR3 reads CSSSQHRDRQDTQYF. CDR3 DNA, as far as it was read: TGCTCCAGCAGTCAACACCGGGACAGACAAGACACCCAGTAC. The chain has TRBV23 and TRBJ2-5; the table calls TRBD1, which could not be checked here. Coverage ceases 1 residue before the CDR3 finishes, and the germline J gene fills in the end. The CDR3 runs 15 residues. CDR1 and CDR2 from the germline V gene are KGHTA and FQNQQP.

The count of this clone is one. Mouse gene names and germline throughout. From the germline J gene comes the end of the CDR3, since the read stops 1 residue before it. The chain links TRBV26 to TRBJ2-3; D remains ambiguous. Germline V lookup: CDR1 KGHPV, CDR2 FQNQEV (reference sequence). Trimming took 4 bases from V and 0 from J, leaving 5 bases between them. This CDR3 has 13 residues. The CDR3: CASSRFSAETLYF. CDR3 DNA (partial): TGTGCCAGCAGTCGATTTAGTGCAGAAACGCTGTAT.

This clone has a handful of counts. All gene names here are mouse names. The CDR3 extends 1 residue past the end of the read, so its final part is completed from the germline J gene. J is TRBJ2-7 and V is TRBV3; a possible D gene is TRBD1 (5 bases). V was trimmed by 4 bases and J by 6 bases, leaving 10 bases between them. CDR1 is SNHLY and CDR2 is FYNGKV in the germline V gene (reference sequence). The CDR3 has 12 residues. The CDR3 sequence is CASSSDSTEQYF. Partial CDR3 DNA: TGTGCCAGCAGCTCCGACAGTACTGAACAGTAC.

This clone appeared a few times. Gene names refer to mouse genes. The missing CDR3 end, 1 residue past where the read stops, is filled in from the germline J gene. This chain links TRBV1 with TRBJ2-1; 8 positions agree with TRBD1. This CDR3 spans 14 amino acids. V shed 5 bases and J 1 base; nucleotides not matched to a gene: 1. Germline V gives CDR1 NSQYPW, CDR2 LRSPGD (reference sequence). The covered CDR3 bases are TGCACCTGCAGTCGGACAGGGAACTATGCTGAGCAGTTC. Translation gives CTCSRTGNYAEQF. The CDR3 in full is CTCSRTGNYAEQFF.

This clone was recorded a few times. Germline and genes: mouse. Incomplete CDR3 DNA: TGTGCCAGCTCTCTTCTGGGATTCCAAGACACCCAGTAC. Encoded protein: CASSLLGFQDTQY. The full CDR3 reads CASSLLGFQDTQYF. The J gene is TRBJ2-5, the V gene TRBV12-1, with D perhaps TRBD2 (5 bases). The read comes to an end 1 residue before the CDR3 does, leaving the germline J gene to fill in the end. CDR1 and CDR2 (germline): SGHSN, HYEKVE. The length of the CDR3 is 14 residues. V was clipped by 1 base and J by 2 bases, with 9 bases between them.

This clone was observed a few times. The gene names here belong to mouse. The sequenced fragment ends 1 residue before the CDR3 boundary, so the rest is inferred from the germline J gene. This chain joins TRBV26 and TRBJ2-4, with D perhaps being TRBD1 or TRBD2 (5 bases each). Germline-derived CDR1 and CDR2 are KGHPV and FQNQEV (reference sequence). The CDR3 is 15 residues long. The V end was cut by 2 bases, the J end by 1 base, with 10 bases between. Partial CDR3 DNA: TGTGCCAGCAGTCTGACCGGGGCCGGTCAAAACACCTTGTAC. Residues: CASSLTGAGQNTLY. The full-length CDR3 reads as CASSLTGAGQNTLYF. The full variable domain, completed using reference TRBV26 and TRBJ2-4, is NSKVIQTPRYLVKGQGQKAKMRCIPEKGHPVVFWYQQNKNNEFKFLINFQNQEVLQQIDMTEKRFSAECPSNSPCSLEIQSSEAGDSALYLCASSLTGAGQNTLYFGAGTRLSVL.

With respect to this clone: These gene names are mouse names. CDR3 bases read: TGTGCCAGCAGTTTGAACTGGGGGAAAAACACCTTGTAC. It translates to CASSLNWGKNTLY. In full, the CDR3 reads CASSLNWGKNTLYF. The chain is built from TRBV15 and TRBJ2-4, with 8 bases matching TRBD2. The CDR3 is cut off 1 residue early in the read; its end comes from the germline J gene. This CDR3 is 14 amino acids long. CDR1 is SGHND and CDR2 is FRSKSL in the germline V gene. V lost 3 bases to trimming and J lost 4 bases; unmatched junction nucleotides: 3.

To note about this clone: Here the gene names and germline are mouse. The CDR3 end lies 1 residue beyond the end of the read and is filled in from the germline J gene. The V call is TRBV1, the J call TRBJ2-5; D unclear. This CDR3 has 14 residues. The V end was cut by 0 bases, the J end by 5 bases, with 9 bases between. Germline CDR1 reads NSQYPW; CDR2 reads LRSPGD (reference sequence). This CDR3 reads CTCSADGSGDTQYF. Incomplete CDR3 DNA: TGCACCTGCAGTGCAGATGGGAGTGGAGACACCCAGTAC.

About this clone: Gene names and germline refer to mouse. The read falls 1 residue short of the CDR3 end, and the missing part is taken from the germline J gene. The gene calls are TRBV24 and TRBJ1-5; the D gene is possibly TRBD1 (5 bases). The V and J ends lost 4 bases and 1 base respectively, with 5 bases between them. Per germline, CDR1 KGHTA and CDR2 FRNEEI. This CDR3 is 13 amino acids long. CDR3: CASSRDNNQAPLF. Partial CDR3 DNA: TGTGCCAGCAGTCGGGACAACAACCAGGCTCCGCTT.

Concerning this clone itself: Gene names and germline refer to mouse. The read ends 1 residue early relative to the CDR3; the germline J gene fills the gap. The chain links TRBV5 to TRBJ2-1; D gene uncertain. CDR3 size: 14 residues. V lost 1 base to trimming and J lost 1 base, with 5 bases between them. Germline loops: CDR1 LGHNA, CDR2 YNLKQL (reference sequence). The DNA read from the CDR3 is TGTGCCAGCAGCCAAGGACTAAACTATGCTGAGCAGTTC. Translation: CASSQGLNYAEQF. The whole CDR3 reads CASSQGLNYAEQFF.

In regard to this clone: Genes here carry mouse names. The CDR3 end is not reached by the read, which stops 1 residue before it; the germline J gene fills it in. V is TRBV26 and J is TRBJ2-1; D possibly matches TRBD1 or TRBD2 (6 bases each). V gave up 2 bases and J gave up 4 bases, with 15 bases separating them. This CDR3 comprises 16 residues. Germline V gene data show CDR1 as KGHPV and CDR2 as FQNQEV (reference sequence). The sequenced CDR3 bases are TGTGCCAGCAGTCTGGCGGGGGCGCGGGGGTATGCTGAGCAGTTC. Protein product: CASSLAGARGYAEQF. The CDR3 in its entirety is CASSLAGARGYAEQFF.